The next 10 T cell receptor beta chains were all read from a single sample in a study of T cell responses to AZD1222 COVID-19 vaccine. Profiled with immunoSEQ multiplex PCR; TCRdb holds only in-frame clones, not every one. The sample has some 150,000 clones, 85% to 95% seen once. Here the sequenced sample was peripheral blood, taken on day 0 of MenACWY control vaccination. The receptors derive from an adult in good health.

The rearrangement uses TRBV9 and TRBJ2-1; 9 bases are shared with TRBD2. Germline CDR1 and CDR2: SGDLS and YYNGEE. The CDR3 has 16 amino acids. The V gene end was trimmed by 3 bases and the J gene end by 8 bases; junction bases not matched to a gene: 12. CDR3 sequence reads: CASSGAAGGLGDEQFF. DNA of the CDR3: TGTGCCAGCAGCGGGGCGGCGGGGGGGCTGGGCGATGAGCAGTTCTTC.

Written as DNA, the CDR3 is TGCGCCAGCAGTCAGAGGCCCTACGAGCAGTACTTC. The encoded protein is CASSQRPYEQYF. The gene calls are TRBV23-1 and TRBJ2-7, with D hard to call. TRBV23-1 is treated as an ORF (open reading frame) with a function not yet certain. This CDR3 contains 12 residues. V was clipped by 3 bases and J by 2 bases, with 5 bases between them.

CDR3 loop: CASSPISTDTQYF. CDR3 bases: TGTGCCAGCAGTCCAATTAGCACAGATACGCAGTATTTT. This chain connects TRBV28 to TRBJ2-3; no firm D call. The CDR3 spans 13 residues. V gave up 5 bases and J gave up 0 bases, with 6 bases separating them. CDR1 and CDR2 (germline): MDHEN, SYDVKM.

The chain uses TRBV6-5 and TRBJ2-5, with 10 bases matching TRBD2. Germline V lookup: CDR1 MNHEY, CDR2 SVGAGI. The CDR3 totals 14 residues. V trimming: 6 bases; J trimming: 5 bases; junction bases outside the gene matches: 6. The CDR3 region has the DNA TGTGCCAGCAGCCGAAGCGGGGGGGTCGAGACCCAGTACTTC. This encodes CASSRSGGVETQYF.

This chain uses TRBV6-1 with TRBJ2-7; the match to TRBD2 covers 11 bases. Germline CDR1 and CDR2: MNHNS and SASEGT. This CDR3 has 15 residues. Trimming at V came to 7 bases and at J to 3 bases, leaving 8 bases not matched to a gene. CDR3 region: CASTEGLAEYYEQYF. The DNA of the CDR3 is TGTGCCAGCACCGAGGGACTAGCGGAATACTACGAGCAGTACTTC.

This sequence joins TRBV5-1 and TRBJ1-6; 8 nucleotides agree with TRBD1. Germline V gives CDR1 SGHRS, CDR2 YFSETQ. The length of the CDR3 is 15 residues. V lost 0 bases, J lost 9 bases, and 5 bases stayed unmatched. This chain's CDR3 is CASSLGGTGRSPLHF. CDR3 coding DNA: TGCGCCAGCAGCTTGGGGGGGACAGGCCGTTCACCCCTCCACTTT.

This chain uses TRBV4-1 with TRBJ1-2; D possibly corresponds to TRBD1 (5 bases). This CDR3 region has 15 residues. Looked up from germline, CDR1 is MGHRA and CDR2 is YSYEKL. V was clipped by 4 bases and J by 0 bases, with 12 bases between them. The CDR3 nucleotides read TGCGCCAGCAGCCCTGAGACAGCCGCTAACTATGGCTACACCTTC. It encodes CASSPETAANYGYTF.

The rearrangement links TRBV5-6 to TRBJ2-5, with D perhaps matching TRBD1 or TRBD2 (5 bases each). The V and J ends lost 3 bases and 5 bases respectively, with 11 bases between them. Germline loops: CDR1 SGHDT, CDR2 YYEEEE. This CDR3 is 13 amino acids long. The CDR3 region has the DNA TGTGCCAGCAGCTGGAAAGGGACGGAGACCCAGTACTTC. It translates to CASSWKGTETQYF. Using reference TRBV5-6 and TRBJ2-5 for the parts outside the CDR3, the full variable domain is DAGVTQSPTHLIKTRGQQVTLRCSPKSGHDTVSWYQQALGQGPQFIFQYYEEEERQRGNFPDRFSGHQFPNYSSELNVNALLLGDSALYLCASSWKGTETQYFGPGTRLLVL.

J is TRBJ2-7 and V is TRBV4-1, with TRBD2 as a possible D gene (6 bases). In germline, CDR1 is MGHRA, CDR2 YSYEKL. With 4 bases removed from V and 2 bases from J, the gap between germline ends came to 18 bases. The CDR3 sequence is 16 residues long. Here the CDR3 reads CASSPSFAGLAYEQYF. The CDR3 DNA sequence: TGCGCCAGCAGCCCCTCCTTCGCGGGGCTGGCCTACGAGCAGTACTTC.

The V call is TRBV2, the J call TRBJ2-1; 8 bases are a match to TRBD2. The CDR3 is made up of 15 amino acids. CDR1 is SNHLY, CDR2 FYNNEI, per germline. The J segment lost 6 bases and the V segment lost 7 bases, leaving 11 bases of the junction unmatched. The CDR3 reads CASTGRDGPSNEQFF. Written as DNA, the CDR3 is TGTGCCAGCACCGGGAGGGACGGCCCGTCCAATGAGCAGTTCTTC.